The rows below give T cell receptor beta chains drawn from one sample of a study of type 1 and type 2 diabetes patients. TCRdb re-called the multiplex PCR reads through MiXCR, storing one row per CDR3 protein. The sample contains around 300,000 distinct CDR3 sequences, around 47% of which appear only once. Sequencing input: peripheral blood mononuclear cells (PBMCs). Source of these receptors: a man aged 18 to 29 with type 2 diabetes. Each CDR3 is given with its conserved first and last residue. A D gene is named only where the DNA matches it firmly. The size entry is marked missing in some rows and otherwise reads once, few, many or a size class.

>TRBJ2-5|NA|TRBV4-3|once
CASSQGAGSEETQYF
TGCGCCAGCAGCCAAGGGGCGGGTTCGGAAGAGACCCAGTACTTC
>TRBJ2-5|NA|TRBV19|NA
CASSIWGSQETQYF
TGTGCCAGTAGTATTTGGGGCTCCCAAGAGACCCAGTACTTC
>TRBJ2-7|NA|TRBV15|NA
CATSREASYEQYF
TGTGCCACCAGCAGAGAGGCTAGCTACGAGCAGTACTTC
>TRBJ1-1|NA|TRBV15|NA
CATQWGLTGSGEAFF
TGTGCCACCCAGTGGGGCCTTACAGGGAGCGGTGAAGCTTTCTTT
>TRBJ1-1|TRBD1|TRBV5-1|once
CASSANQQGAAYRAEAFF
TGCGCCAGCAGCGCTAACCAACAGGGGGCAGCTTATCGCGCTGAAGCTTTCTTT
>TRBJ1-5|NA|TRBV20-1|NA
CSARDTRSNQPQHF
TGCAGTGCTAGAGATACCCGTAGCAATCAGCCCCAGCATTTT
>TRBJ1-6|NA|TRBV7-3|NA
CASSSDSSNSPLHF
TGTGCCAGCAGCTCCGACAGCTCGAATTCACCCCTCCACTTT
>TRBJ1-4|TRBD1|TRBV20-1|NA
CSARGSDRGQEKLFF
TGCAGTGCTAGAGGATCGGACAGGGGGCAAGAAAAACTGTTTTTT
>TRBJ2-1|NA|TRBV19|NA
CASSMGPNEQFF
TGTGCCAGTAGTATGGGACCCAATGAGCAGTTCTTC
>TRBJ1-2|TRBD1|TRBV7-9|NA
CASSTQGDYGYTF
TGTGCCAGCAGCACCCAGGGGGACTATGGCTACACCTTC
>TRBJ1-1|NA|TRBV5-1|few
CASSLGGPVLEAFF
TGCGCCAGCAGCTTGGGGGGGCCAGTCCTTGAAGCTTTCTTT
>TRBJ1-2|NA|TRBV20-1|few
CSASLSETPGGGGNYGYTF
TGCAGTGCTAGCTTGTCCGAAACTCCAGGCGGGGGCGGGAACTATGGCTACACCTTC
>TRBJ2-5|NA|TRBV20-1|many
CSARLSTPGTQYF
TGCAGTGCTAGGCTGTCAACACCCGGGACCCAGTACTTC
>TRBJ2-2|TRBD1|TRBV7-6|few
CASSLARGRRSGTGELFF
TGTGCCAGCAGCTTAGCCAGGGGGCGTAGATCGGGGACCGGGGAGCTGTTTTTT
>TRBJ1-2|NA|TRBV28|few
CASSSQGHNYGYTF
TGTGCCAGCAGCTCCCAGGGACATAACTATGGCTACACCTTC
>TRBJ2-3|TRBD2|TRBV6-5|NA
CASSFSGLAGGPEDTQYF
TGTGCCAGCAGCTTCTCGGGCCTAGCGGGAGGGCCAGAGGATACGCAGTATTTT
>TRBJ2-1|NA|TRBV7-2|NA
CASRYSYNEQFF
TGTGCCAGCAGATACAGTTACAATGAGCAGTTCTTC
>TRBJ2-5|NA|TRBV19|NA
CANSIFLGETQYF
TGTGCCAATAGTATATTCCTGGGCGAGACCCAGTACTTC
>TRBJ1-1|NA|TRBV24-1|few
CATSDRGGKAEAFF
TGTGCCACCAGTGATAGGGGGGGGAAGGCTGAAGCTTTCTTT
>TRBJ1-3|NA|TRBV2|NA
CASSDSGNTIYF
TGTGCCAGCAGTGACTCTGGAAACACCATATATTTT
>TRBJ2-5|NA|TRBV15|NA
CATSSPGIQETQYF
TGTGCCACCAGCAGCCCCGGGATCCAAGAGACCCAGTACTTC
>TRBJ2-3|NA|TRBV15|few
CATSGLIGASTDTQYF
TGTGCCACCAGCGGCCTGATAGGAGCTAGCACAGATACGCAGTATTTT
>TRBJ2-7|NA|TRBV7-8|few
CASSLSRPIPSRGYEQYF
TGTGCCAGCAGCTTAAGCCGACCCATCCCCAGCCGTGGTTACGAGCAGTACTTC
>TRBJ2-1|NA|TRBV7-8|NA
CASSLGYRVEQFF
TGTGCCAGCAGCTTAGGATACAGGGTCGAGCAGTTCTTC
>TRBJ1-5|NA|TRBV7-2|NA
CASSVLGQPQHF
TGTGCCAGCAGCGTTCTAGGGCAGCCCCAGCATTTT
>TRBJ2-5|TRBD1|TRBV18|NA
CTSSSGQVVQETQYF
TGTACCAGCTCATCAGGACAGGTAGTACAAGAGACCCAGTACTTC
>TRBJ1-2|TRBD1|TRBV29-1|few
CSVQGGVSAGYTF
TGCAGCGTTCAGGGGGGCGTGTCGGCTGGCTACACCTTC
>TRBJ2-1|TRBD1|TRBV12-3/TRBV12-4|NA
CASSRRQGNEQFF
TGTGCCAGCAGCCGGCGACAGGGTAATGAGCAGTTCTTC
>TRBJ2-7|TRBD1|TRBV2|NA
CASRAGTASYEQYF
TGTGCCAGCAGGGCCGGGACAGCCTCCTACGAGCAGTACTTC
>TRBJ1-4|TRBD1|TRBV2|NA
CASSPTGDRRKEKLFF
TGTGCCAGCAGTCCAACGGGGGACAGGCGGAAAGAAAAACTGTTTTTT
>TRBJ2-7|TRBD2|TRBV5-4|NA
CAGRTSGSSEQYF
TGCGCCGGCCGTACTAGCGGGAGCAGCGAGCAGTACTTC
>TRBJ1-4|NA|TRBV6-5|NA
CASSYGVATNEKLFF
TGTGCCAGCAGTTACGGTGTTGCAACTAATGAAAAACTGTTTTTT
>TRBJ1-6|NA|TRBV6-5|NA
CASKTDRTSPLHF
TGTGCCAGTAAGACGGACAGAACATCACCCCTCCACTTT
>TRBJ1-2|NA|TRBV19|few
CASSIDGTIYGYTF
TGTGCCAGTAGTATAGATGGGACAATCTATGGCTACACCTTC
>TRBJ1-2|TRBD1|TRBV7-8|NA
CASSLLTPTGYGYTF
TGTGCCAGCAGCTTACTAACCCCGACAGGGTATGGCTACACCTTC